This entry lists 13 T cell receptor beta chains sequenced from one sample in a study of blood T cell repertoires in COVID-19. Clones were sequenced by immunoSEQ multiplex PCR, and TCRdb holds only the in-frame ones, with some missing. This table holds fewer than 200,000 clones, about 87% found once. Source material: peripheral blood. The receptor source for this set is a woman aged 18-29 years who had recovered from COVID-19.

The chain links TRBV30 to TRBJ2-1; D unclear. CDR1 GTSNPN and CDR2 SVGIG come from the germline V gene (reference sequence). The CDR3 sequence is 14 residues long. V shed 3 bases and J shed 0 bases, with 9 bases lying between them. The CDR3 DNA is TGTGCCTGGAGGACCGCTAGCTCCTACAATGAGCAGTTCTTC. It codes for CAWRTASSYNEQFF.

The chain is built from TRBV28 and TRBJ2-1, with D possibly being TRBD2 (6 bases). Trimming removed 6 bases at V and 2 bases at J, with 14 bases between. Per germline, CDR1 MDHEN and CDR2 SYDVKM. This CDR3 is built from 15 residues. CDR3 sequence: CASSPPGGTYNEQFF. The DNA for the CDR3 is TGTGCCAGCAGCCCTCCCGGGGGTACCTACAATGAGCAGTTCTTC.

The genes are TRBV6-6 and TRBJ1-1; no clear D gene. The germline gives CDR1 MNHNY, CDR2 SVGAGI (reference sequence). Trimming took 3 bases from V and 2 from J, leaving 13 bases between them. This CDR3 has 15 residues. In nucleotides, the CDR3 is TGTGCCAGCAGTTATTCAGGACGGGGAAACACTGAAGCTTTCTTT. It translates to CASSYSGRGNTEAFF.

This chain joins TRBV9 and TRBJ2-5; 9 bases align to TRBD1. Germline lookup yields CDR1 SGDLS and CDR2 YYNGEE. Trimming took 3 bases from V and 5 from J; bases not matched to a gene: 5. The length of the CDR3 is 14 residues. The CDR3 DNA reads as TGTGCCAGCAGCGCGGGACAGGGTTGGGAGACCCAGTACTTC. It codes for CASSAGQGWETQYF.

This clone was counted once. CDR3 sequence (DNA): TGTGCCAGCAGTTACTCGTACGTCGGAGATACGCAGTATTTT. This codes for CASSYSYVGDTQYF. This chain links TRBV6-2 or TRBV6-3 with TRBJ2-3; D unresolved. The germline V gene has CDR1 MNHEY and CDR2 SVGEGT. The CDR3 sequence is 14 residues long. Trimming shortened V by 0 bases and J by 5 bases, and 9 bases separated the two germline ends.

This rearrangement joins TRBV24-1 to TRBJ1-2, with TRBD1 matching 7 bases. The CDR3 contains 16 residues. Unmatched junction bases numbered 6, after V lost 3 bases and J lost 0 bases. CDR1 is KGHDR, CDR2 SFDVKD, per germline. Here the CDR3 DNA reads TGTGCCACCAGTGATGTGCGGGACAGCGCTAACTATGGCTACACCTTC. As protein: CATSDVRDSANYGYTF.

This chain uses TRBV4-3 with TRBJ2-5; D is perhaps TRBD2 (5 bases). The V end lost 0 bases, the J end lost 5 bases, and 10 bases lay between the germline ends. CDR3 length equals 14 residues. Germline V gene sequence: CDR1 LGHNA, CDR2 YSLEER. Written as DNA, the CDR3 is TGCGCCAGCAGCCAAGAACCCGGGGTCGAGACCCAGTACTTC. This sequence encodes CASSQEPGVETQYF.

This chain uses TRBV30 with TRBJ2-7; D is unclear. Trimming took off 1 base at V and 4 bases at J, with 11 bases between the two ends. The length of the CDR3 is 13 residues. Germline lookup yields CDR1 GTSNPN and CDR2 SVGIG (reference sequence). In DNA form, the CDR3 reads TGTGCCTGGAGTGACGGGTTCCAATACGAGCAGTACGTC. Its protein is CAWSDGFQYEQYV.

The chain recombines TRBV27 with TRBJ2-7; 8 bases line up with TRBD2. CDR3 length: 14 residues. The junction had 5 bases not matched to a gene; V was cut back by 2 bases and J by 5 bases. Looked up from germline, CDR1 is MNHEY and CDR2 is SMNVEV (reference sequence). The CDR3 DNA reads TGTGCCAGCAGTTTAAGCAGACTAGCGAACGAGCAGTACTTC. Translation: CASSLSRLANEQYF.

The genes are TRBV28 and TRBJ1-1, with 11 bases lining up with TRBD1. Losses at the gene ends were 6 bases for V and 0 bases for J; bases not matched to a gene: 3. Looked up from germline, CDR1 is MDHEN and CDR2 is SYDVKM. The length of the CDR3 is 15 residues. For the CDR3, the DNA is TGTGCCAGCAGGGGGACAGGGGGTATGAACACTGAAGCTTTCTTT. Encoded protein: CASRGTGGMNTEAFF.

This clone was counted once. V gene TRBV5-6 combines with J gene TRBJ2-5; 9 bases match TRBD1. The germline V gene has CDR1 SGHDT and CDR2 YYEEEE. The CDR3 totals 15 residues. The trim removed 4 bases at V and 4 bases at J, leaving 8 bases unmatched. Here the CDR3 reads CASSSGTGRVETQYF. CDR3 bases: TGTGCCAGCAGCAGCGGGACAGGGCGAGTAGAGACCCAGTACTTC.

The sample holds one count of this clone. The V call is TRBV24-1, the J call TRBJ2-7; 9 nucleotides line up with TRBD1. This CDR3 has 16 residues. V shed 3 bases and J 1 base; nucleotides not matched to a gene: 6. The germline V gene has CDR1 KGHDR and CDR2 SFDVKD. Written as DNA, the CDR3 is TGTGCCACCAGTGATGGCCCCGGACAGGGGTCCTACGAGCAGTACTTC. Residues: CATSDGPGQGSYEQYF.

The CDR3 DNA reads TGTGCCAGCTCACCGGGAGTTGGCAATCAGCCCCAGCATTTT. The encoded protein is CASSPGVGNQPQHF. The chain joins TRBV18 to TRBJ1-5, with D unclear. Trimming took off 3 bases at V and 2 bases at J, with 8 bases between the two ends. CDR1 is KGHSH and CDR2 is LQKENI in the germline V gene. The CDR3 contains 14 residues.